Listed here are 29 T cell receptor beta chains from one sample, sequenced in a study of T cell responses to AZD1222 COVID-19 vaccine. Clones were sequenced by immunoSEQ multiplex PCR, and TCRdb holds only the in-frame ones, with some missing. The sample shows roughly 170,000 clones, roughly 92% of them seen only once. This sample comprised peripheral blood, obtained 28 days after the second AZD1222 dose. Every receptor here comes from an adult who received the AZD1222 COVID-19 vaccine.

V is TRBV15 and J is TRBJ1-4; no definite D call. CDR3 size: 12 residues. Germline CDR1 and CDR2: LNHNV and YYDKDF (reference sequence). V lost 1 base and J 7 bases, leaving 4 bases between the germline ends. Here the CDR3 reads CATSRAAEKLFF. CDR3 DNA: TGTGCCACCAGCAGAGCTGCTGAAAAACTGTTTTTT.

A remark on this clone: Other DNA variants within this sample encode the same CDR3. V and J are TRBV10-3 and TRBJ1-5; D remains unclear. The CDR3 has 13 residues. V lost 3 bases to trimming and J lost 0 bases, with 3 bases between them. Looked up from germline, CDR1 is ENHRY and CDR2 is SYGVKD. CDR3 sequence: CAISEDSNQPQHF. CDR3 in DNA: TGTGCCATCAGTGAAGATAGCAATCAGCCCCAGCATTTT.

The chain links TRBV24-1 to TRBJ1-2, with D possibly matching TRBD1 (5 bases). Trimming shortened V by 3 bases and J by 6 bases, and 10 bases separated the two germline ends. This CDR3 is 13 amino acids long. From germline, CDR1 is KGHDR and CDR2 SFDVKD. The CDR3: CATSDGADHGYTF. CDR3 nucleotides: TGTGCCACCAGTGATGGGGCAGATCATGGCTACACCTTC.

The V gene is TRBV3-1 (or the pseudogene TRBV3-2), the J gene TRBJ2-1; 9 nucleotides align to TRBD1. The germline V gene has CDR1 LGHDT and CDR2 YNNKEL (reference sequence). The CDR3 totals 14 residues. The V segment lost 4 bases and the J segment 10 bases; nucleotides outside the gene matches: 8. CDR3 amino acids: CASSPRDRDGEQFF. Here the CDR3 DNA reads TGTGCCAGCAGCCCACGGGACAGGGATGGCGAGCAGTTCTTC.

V and J are TRBV4-3 and TRBJ2-4; no reliable D call. V dropped 0 bases and J dropped 5 bases, with 14 bases sitting between them. Germline V CDR1 and CDR2: LGHNA, YSLEER. The CDR3 covers 16 residues. Here the CDR3 DNA reads TGCGCCAGCAGCCAAGAGGGCTCCGGCGCCCAAAACATTCAGTACTTC. The encoded protein is CASSQEGSGAQNIQYF.

J is TRBJ2-7 and V is TRBV6-1; 7 nucleotides agree with TRBD1. CDR1 is MNHNS, CDR2 SASEGT, per germline. The CDR3 has 15 residues. V trimming: 6 bases; J trimming: 0 bases; junction bases outside the gene matches: 8. The DNA of the CDR3 is TGTGCCAGCAGCATGACAGGGCAAAGCTCCTACGAGCAGTACTTC. Protein: CASSMTGQSSYEQYF.

The J gene is TRBJ2-1, the V gene TRBV23-1; D is perhaps TRBD2 (6 bases). TRBV23-1 is an ORF; its function is uncertain. The CDR3 sequence is 18 residues long. V lost 4 bases and J 0 bases, leaving 19 bases between the germline ends. The CDR3 nucleotides read TGCGCCAGCAGTCTGCCTAGCGCCAGACCGAGCTCCTACAATGAGCAGTTCTTC. Residues: CASSLPSARPSSYNEQFF.

The chain uses TRBV12-3 or TRBV12-4 and TRBJ1-1; D gene unclear. The CDR3 runs 13 residues. V lost 3 bases and J 1 base, leaving 6 bases between the germline ends. The CDR3 DNA reads as TGTGCCAGCAGTTTGTGGGCGAACACTGAAGCTTTCTTT. It codes for CASSLWANTEAFF.

The rearrangement links TRBV19 to TRBJ1-5, with TRBD1 matching 7 bases. Germline loops: CDR1 LNHDA, CDR2 SQIVND (reference sequence). This CDR3 has 14 amino acids. V lost 9 bases, J lost 1 base, and 6 bases stayed unmatched. CDR3 bases: TGTGCCAGCAAGACAGGGACCAGCAATCAGCCCCAGCATTTT. Encoded protein: CASKTGTSNQPQHF.

This chain joins TRBV30 and TRBJ1-4; 8 bases line up with TRBD1. V dropped 1 base and J dropped 4; count of bases not matched to a gene: 5. The CDR3 is 15 amino acids. Germline V gene lookup returns CDR1 GTSNPN and CDR2 SVGIG (reference sequence). CDR3 bases: TGTGCCTGGAGTGCCGACAGGGGTTATAATGAAAAACTGTTTTTT. Translated, it gives CAWSADRGYNEKLFF.

The genes are TRBV9 and TRBJ2-2; D gene unclear. This CDR3 is built from 14 residues. The V and J ends lost 0 bases and 5 bases respectively, with 8 bases between them. Germline CDR1 SGDLS, CDR2 YYNGEE. The CDR3: CASSVDWETGELFF. The CDR3 bases are TGTGCCAGCAGCGTAGATTGGGAAACCGGGGAGCTGTTTTTT.

The CDR3 is CAWNQLAGAEQFF. In nucleotides, the CDR3 is TGTGCCTGGAACCAACTAGCGGGGGCCGAGCAGTTCTTC. The genes are TRBV30 and TRBJ2-1, with TRBD2 matching over 11 bases. This CDR3 contains 13 residues. The germline CDR1 and CDR2 sequences are GTSNPN and SVGIG (reference sequence). After removal of 4 bases from V and 10 bases from J, the junction contained 6 bases not matched to a gene.

The chain couples TRBV7-9 to TRBJ2-2; TRBD2 aligns across 12 bases. From germline, CDR1 is SEHNR and CDR2 FQNEAQ (reference sequence). This CDR3 region has 17 residues. Trimming removed 5 bases from V and 0 bases from J; junction bases left unmatched: 4. The CDR3 sequence: CASSTRTSGANTGELFF. The DNA for the CDR3 is TGTGCCAGCAGCACCCGGACTAGCGGGGCGAACACCGGGGAGCTGTTTTTT.

The chain employs TRBV5-1 and TRBJ2-3; 10 bases match TRBD1. Trimming removed 2 bases from V and 0 bases from J; junction bases left unmatched: 9. The germline V gene has CDR1 SGHRS and CDR2 YFSETQ. This CDR3 has 18 residues. The CDR3 protein is CASSFSPGQGPSTDTQYF. CDR3 bases: TGCGCCAGCAGCTTCTCCCCGGGACAGGGGCCCAGCACAGATACGCAGTATTTT.

The chain carries TRBV5-1 and TRBJ1-3, with 7 nucleotides matching TRBD1. The CDR3 spans 15 residues. Germline V CDR1 and CDR2: SGHRS, YFSETQ. Losses at the gene ends were 8 bases for V and 3 bases for J; bases not matched to a gene: 11. The CDR3 DNA reads TGCGCCAGTCGAAACAGGGGATCGGGTGGAAACACCATATATTTT. Its translation is CASRNRGSGGNTIYF.

This rearrangement joins TRBV19 to TRBJ1-5, with D perhaps matching TRBD1 (6 bases). The germline gives CDR1 LNHDA, CDR2 SQIVND (reference sequence). Trimming left V 5 bases short and J 3 bases short, with 14 bases between. The CDR3 spans 15 residues. The CDR3 DNA reads TGTGCCAGTAGTCCCCTGTGGGACAACAATCAGCCCCAGCATTTT. This translates into CASSPLWDNNQPQHF.

The J gene is TRBJ1-1, the V gene TRBV6-5; 7 bases agree with TRBD1. V was pared by 8 bases and J by 7 bases, with 7 bases of the junction left unmatched. The CDR3 is 12 amino acids. Germline V gives CDR1 MNHEY, CDR2 SVGAGI. The CDR3 sequence is CASRGQLGEAFF. The CDR3 nucleotides are TGTGCCAGCCGGGGACAGTTAGGTGAAGCTTTCTTT.

V is TRBV11-2 and J is TRBJ1-2; 7 bases fit TRBD1. CDR1 SGHAT and CDR2 FQNNGV come from the germline V gene. Trimming took 5 bases from V and 7 from J; bases not matched to a gene: 16. The CDR3 totals 16 residues. The chain's CDR3 is CASSPDRDGLYGGYTF. The CDR3, as DNA: TGTGCCAGCAGCCCTGACAGGGATGGGTTGTATGGTGGCTACACCTTC.

The rearrangement uses TRBV7-9 and TRBJ1-4; no clear D gene. Germline CDR1 reads SEHNR; CDR2 reads FQNEAQ (reference sequence). V lost 1 base, J lost 2 bases, and 20 bases lay in between. The CDR3 extends over 19 amino acids. The CDR3: CASSLGVWGASGTNEKLFF. In DNA form, the CDR3 reads TGTGCCAGCAGCTTAGGGGTTTGGGGTGCCAGTGGCACTAATGAAAAACTGTTTTTT.

This chain joins TRBV3-1 (or the pseudogene TRBV3-2) and TRBJ2-1, with a possible D match to TRBD2 (5 bases). In germline, CDR1 is LGHDT, CDR2 YNNKEL (reference sequence). The CDR3 is 19 residues long. The germline V and J ends were trimmed by 1 base and 2 bases, with 21 bases remaining between them. In nucleotides, the CDR3 is TGTGCCAGCAGCCAAGCTGAGGGCGTCCATTCACCTACCTACAATGAGCAGTTCTTC. Translation gives CASSQAEGVHSPTYNEQFF.

This chain joins TRBV18 and TRBJ1-4, with 9 bases identical to TRBD1. CDR1 KGHSH and CDR2 LQKENI come from the germline V gene. CDR3 length: 14 residues. Unmatched junction bases numbered 1, after V lost 3 bases and J lost 5 bases. The CDR3: CASSPGQGNEKLFF. Here the CDR3 DNA reads TGTGCCAGCTCACCGGGACAGGGCAATGAAAAACTGTTTTTT.

The chain has TRBV4-3 and TRBJ1-1, with D hard to call. CDR1 and CDR2 (germline): LGHNA, YSLEER. The CDR3 has 14 amino acids. V was shortened by 3 bases and J by 0 bases, with 8 bases between the two germline ends. CDR3 nucleotide sequence: TGCGCCAGCAGCCACGACACCATGAACACTGAAGCTTTCTTT. Translated: CASSHDTMNTEAFF.

The CDR3 DNA reads as TGTGCCAGCACCGAAACAGGGGTACAGCCCCAGCATTTT. Residues: CASTETGVQPQHF. The chain combines TRBV6-5 with TRBJ1-5, with 7 bases identical to TRBD1. V lost 7 bases, J lost 7 bases, and 7 bases stayed unmatched. The CDR3 length is 13 residues. Germline V CDR1 and CDR2: MNHEY, SVGAGI.

CDR3 nucleotides: TGCGCCAGCAGCCAAGTACCCGTTTTAAGCTCCTACGAGCAGTACTTC. Protein: CASSQVPVLSSYEQYF. This sequence joins TRBV4-1 and TRBJ2-7; unclear D gene. CDR1 MGHRA and CDR2 YSYEKL come from the germline V gene. The germline V and J ends were trimmed by 1 base and 0 bases, with 13 bases remaining between them. The CDR3 is 16 amino acids.

The chain is built from TRBV6-5 and TRBJ1-1; D call uncertain. This CDR3 contains 13 residues. V was cut by 7 bases and J by 0 bases, with 9 bases left in between. The V gene's germline CDR1 is MNHEY and CDR2 SVGAGI. The CDR3 coding sequence is TGTGCCAGCACCGCAGCCATGAACACTGAAGCTTTCTTT. Translated: CASTAAMNTEAFF.

The rearrangement links TRBV6-4 to TRBJ2-1; 7 bases align to TRBD1. The CDR3 contains 15 residues. CDR1 is MRHNA and CDR2 is SNTAGT in the germline V gene. J lost 4 bases, V lost 0 bases, and 3 bases had no gene match. The CDR3 nucleotides read TGTGCCAGCAGTGACTCTCACAGGGGTTACAATGAGCAGTTCTTC. Encoded protein: CASSDSHRGYNEQFF.

This rearrangement joins TRBV5-8 to TRBJ1-3, with D uncertain. The V end lost 6 bases, the J end lost 0 bases, and 16 bases lay between the germline ends. The CDR3 loop spans 16 amino acids. The germline gives CDR1 SGHTS, CDR2 YDEGEE. The CDR3 reads CASTLRRRISGNTIYF. The CDR3 DNA is TGTGCCAGCACCCTGCGTCGGCGGATCTCTGGAAACACCATATATTTT.

Only one count was recorded for this clone. V usage is TRBV4-2 and J usage is TRBJ2-7; 9 bases align to TRBD2. Losses at the gene ends were 1 base for V and 6 bases for J; bases not matched to a gene: 4. The CDR3 sequence is 14 residues long. Germline values: CDR1 LGHNA, CDR2 YNFKEQ. CDR3 loop: CASSQGRTSVEQYF. The CDR3 region has the DNA TGTGCCAGCAGCCAAGGCCGGACTAGCGTCGAGCAGTACTTC.

V gene TRBV18 combines with J gene TRBJ2-2, with D hard to call. The CDR3 is 12 residues long. Per germline, CDR1 KGHSH and CDR2 LQKENI. Trimming took 2 bases from V and 9 from J, leaving 7 bases between them. The CDR3 region has the DNA TGTGCCAGCTCACCAAGCATCCGGGAGCTGTTTTTT. It specifies CASSPSIRELFF.